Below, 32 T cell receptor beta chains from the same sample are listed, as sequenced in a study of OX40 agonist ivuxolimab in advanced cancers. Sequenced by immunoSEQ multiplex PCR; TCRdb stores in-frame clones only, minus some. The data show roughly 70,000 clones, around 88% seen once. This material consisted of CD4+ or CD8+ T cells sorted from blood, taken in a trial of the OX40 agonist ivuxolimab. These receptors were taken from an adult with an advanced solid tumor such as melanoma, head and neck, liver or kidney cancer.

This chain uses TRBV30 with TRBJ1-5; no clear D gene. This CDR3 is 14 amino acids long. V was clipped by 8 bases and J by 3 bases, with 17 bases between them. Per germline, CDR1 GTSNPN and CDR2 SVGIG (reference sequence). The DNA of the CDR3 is TGTGCCGTAATCTACCTGGTCCCCAATCAGCCCCAGCATTTT. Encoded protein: CAVIYLVPNQPQHF.

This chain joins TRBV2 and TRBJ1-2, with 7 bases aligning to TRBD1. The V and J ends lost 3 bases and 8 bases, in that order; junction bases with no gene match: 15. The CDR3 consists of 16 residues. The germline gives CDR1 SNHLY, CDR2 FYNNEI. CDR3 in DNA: TGTGCCAGCAGTGAGGTTCTCTTACAGGGCAGGGGGGGCTACACCTTC. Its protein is CASSEVLLQGRGGYTF.

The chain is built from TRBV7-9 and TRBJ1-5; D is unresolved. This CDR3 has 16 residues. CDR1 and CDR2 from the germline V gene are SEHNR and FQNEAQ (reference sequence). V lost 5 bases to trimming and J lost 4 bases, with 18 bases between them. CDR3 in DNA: TGTGCCAGCAGCCCGCTCGGGGAGGGATCGAATCAGCCCCAGCATTTT. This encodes CASSPLGEGSNQPQHF.

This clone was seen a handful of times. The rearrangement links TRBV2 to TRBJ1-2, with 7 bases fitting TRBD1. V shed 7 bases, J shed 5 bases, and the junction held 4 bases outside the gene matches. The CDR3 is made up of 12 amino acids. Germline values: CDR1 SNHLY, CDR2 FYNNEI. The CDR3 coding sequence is TGTGCCAGCACCGGGACAGTTTATGGCTACACCTTC. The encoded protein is CASTGTVYGYTF.

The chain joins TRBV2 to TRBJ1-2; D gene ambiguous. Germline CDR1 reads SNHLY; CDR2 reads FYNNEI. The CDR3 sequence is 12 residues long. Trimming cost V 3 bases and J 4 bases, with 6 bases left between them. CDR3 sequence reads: CASSDRSYGYTF. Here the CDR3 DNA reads TGTGCCAGCAGTGACAGATCCTATGGCTACACCTTC.

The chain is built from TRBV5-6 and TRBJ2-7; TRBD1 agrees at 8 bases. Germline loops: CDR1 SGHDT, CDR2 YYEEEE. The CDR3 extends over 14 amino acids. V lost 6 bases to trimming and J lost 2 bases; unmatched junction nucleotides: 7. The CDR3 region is CASKDRAYPYEQYF. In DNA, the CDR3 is TGTGCCAGCAAGGACAGGGCGTATCCCTACGAGCAGTACTTC.

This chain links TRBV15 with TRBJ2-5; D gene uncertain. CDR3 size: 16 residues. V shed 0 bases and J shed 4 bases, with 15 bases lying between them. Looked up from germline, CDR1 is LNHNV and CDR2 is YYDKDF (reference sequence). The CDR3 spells CATSRDAGAARETQYF. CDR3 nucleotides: TGTGCCACCAGCAGAGATGCAGGCGCGGCGAGAGAGACCCAGTACTTC.

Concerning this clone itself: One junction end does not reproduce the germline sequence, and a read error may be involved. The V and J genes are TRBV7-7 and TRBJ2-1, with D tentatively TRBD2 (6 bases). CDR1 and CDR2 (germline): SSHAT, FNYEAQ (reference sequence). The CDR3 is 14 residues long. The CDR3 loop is CASSSSSGGNEQFF. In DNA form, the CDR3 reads TGTGCTAGCAGCTCCAGTAGCGGAGGGAATGAGCAGTTCTTC.

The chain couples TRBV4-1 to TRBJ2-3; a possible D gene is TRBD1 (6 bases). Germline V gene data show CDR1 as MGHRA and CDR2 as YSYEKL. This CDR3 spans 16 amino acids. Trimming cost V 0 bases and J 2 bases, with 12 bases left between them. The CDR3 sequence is CASSQDLQGSTDTQYF. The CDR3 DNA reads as TGCGCCAGCAGCCAAGATCTCCAGGGGTCCACAGATACGCAGTATTTT.

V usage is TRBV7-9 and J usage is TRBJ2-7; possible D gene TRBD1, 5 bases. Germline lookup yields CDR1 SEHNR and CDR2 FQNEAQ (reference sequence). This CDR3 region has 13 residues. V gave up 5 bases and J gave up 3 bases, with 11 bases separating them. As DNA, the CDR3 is TGTGCCAGCAGCCCGGACAAGGACTACGAGCAGTACTTC. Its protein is CASSPDKDYEQYF.

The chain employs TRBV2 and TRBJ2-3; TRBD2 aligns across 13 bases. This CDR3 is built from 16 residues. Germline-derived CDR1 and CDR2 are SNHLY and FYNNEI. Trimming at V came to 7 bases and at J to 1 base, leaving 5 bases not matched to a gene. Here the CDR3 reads CASNKGTSGGTDTQYF. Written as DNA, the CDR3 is TGTGCCAGCAATAAAGGGACTAGCGGGGGCACAGATACGCAGTATTTT.

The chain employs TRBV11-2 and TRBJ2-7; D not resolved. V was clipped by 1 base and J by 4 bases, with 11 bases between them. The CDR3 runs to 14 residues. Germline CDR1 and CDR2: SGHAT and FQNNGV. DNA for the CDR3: TGTGCCAGCAGCTTAGGCAGGTTGGATTACGAGCAGTACTTC. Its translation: CASSLGRLDYEQYF. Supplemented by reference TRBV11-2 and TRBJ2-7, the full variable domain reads EAGVAQSPRYKIIEKRQSVAFWCNPISGHATLYWYQQILGQGPKLLIQFQNNGVVDDSQLPKDRFSAERLKGVDSTLKIQPAKLEDSAVYLCASSLGRLDYEQYFGPGTRLTVT.

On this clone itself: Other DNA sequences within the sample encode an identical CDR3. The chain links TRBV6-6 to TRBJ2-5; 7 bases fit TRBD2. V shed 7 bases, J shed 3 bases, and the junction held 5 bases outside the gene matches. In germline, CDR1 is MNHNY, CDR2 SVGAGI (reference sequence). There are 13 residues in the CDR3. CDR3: CASTPRGEETQYF. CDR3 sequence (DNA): TGTGCCAGCACCCCCCGGGGGGAAGAGACCCAGTACTTC.

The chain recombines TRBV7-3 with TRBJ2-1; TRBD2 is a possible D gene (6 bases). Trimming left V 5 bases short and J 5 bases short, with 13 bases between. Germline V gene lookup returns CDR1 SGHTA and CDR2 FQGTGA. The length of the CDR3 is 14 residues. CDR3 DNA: TGTGCCAGCAGCCCGGCACTAGCAGACAATGAGCAGTTCTTC. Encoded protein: CASSPALADNEQFF.

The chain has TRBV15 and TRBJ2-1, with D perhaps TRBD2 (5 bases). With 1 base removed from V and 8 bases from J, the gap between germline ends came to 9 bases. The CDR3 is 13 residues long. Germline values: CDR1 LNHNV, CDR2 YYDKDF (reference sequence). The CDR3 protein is CATSRGARDEQFF. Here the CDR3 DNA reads TGTGCCACCAGCAGAGGGGCGCGGGATGAGCAGTTCTTC.

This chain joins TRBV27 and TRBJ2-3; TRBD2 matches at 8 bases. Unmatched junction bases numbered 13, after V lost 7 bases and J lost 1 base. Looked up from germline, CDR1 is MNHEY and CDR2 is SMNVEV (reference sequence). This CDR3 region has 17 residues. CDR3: CASKRGILSRGTDTQYF. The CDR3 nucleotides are TGTGCCAGCAAGCGGGGGATACTATCGCGGGGCACAGATACGCAGTATTTT.

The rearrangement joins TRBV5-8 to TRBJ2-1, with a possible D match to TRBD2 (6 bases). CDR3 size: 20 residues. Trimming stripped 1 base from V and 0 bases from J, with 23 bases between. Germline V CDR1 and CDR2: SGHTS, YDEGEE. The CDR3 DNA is TGTGCCAGCAGCTTGTATCTGACTAGTAGGAATTCTTTCTCCTACAATGAGCAGTTCTTC. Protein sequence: CASSLYLTSRNSFSYNEQFF. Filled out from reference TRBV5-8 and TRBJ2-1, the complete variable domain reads EAGVTQSPTHLIKTRGQQATLRCSPISGHTSVYWYQQALGLGLQFLLWYDEGEERNRGNFPPRFSGRQFPNYSSELNVNALELEDSALYLCASSLYLTSRNSFSYNEQFFGPGTRLTVL.

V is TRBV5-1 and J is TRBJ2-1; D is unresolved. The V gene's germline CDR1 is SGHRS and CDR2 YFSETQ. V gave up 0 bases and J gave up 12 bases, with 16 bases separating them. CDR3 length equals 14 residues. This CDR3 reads CASSLGNDGTWQFF. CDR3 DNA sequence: TGCGCCAGCAGCTTGGGGAACGACGGAACATGGCAGTTCTTC.

CDR3 DNA sequence: TGTGCCAGCAGCCCTTGGGACAGGGGGAGCACAGATACGCAGTATTTT. Translated: CASSPWDRGSTDTQYF. The V gene is TRBV7-9, the J gene TRBJ2-3, with 11 bases matching TRBD1. The junction had 4 bases not matched to a gene; V was cut back by 5 bases and J by 0 bases. In germline, CDR1 is SEHNR, CDR2 FQNEAQ (reference sequence). The CDR3 runs to 16 residues.

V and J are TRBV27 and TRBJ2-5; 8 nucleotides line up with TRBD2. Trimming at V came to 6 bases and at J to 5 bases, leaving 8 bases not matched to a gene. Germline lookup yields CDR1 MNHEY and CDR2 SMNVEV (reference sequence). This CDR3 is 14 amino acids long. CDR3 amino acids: CASRPRGGWETQYF. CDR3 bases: TGTGCCAGCAGGCCCCGGGGGGGTTGGGAGACCCAGTACTTC.

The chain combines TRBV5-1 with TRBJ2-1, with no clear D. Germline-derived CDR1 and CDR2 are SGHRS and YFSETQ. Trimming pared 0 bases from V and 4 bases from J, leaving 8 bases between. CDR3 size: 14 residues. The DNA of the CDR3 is TGCGCCAGCAGCTTGGGGACCCTATACAATGAGCAGTTCTTC. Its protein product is CASSLGTLYNEQFF.

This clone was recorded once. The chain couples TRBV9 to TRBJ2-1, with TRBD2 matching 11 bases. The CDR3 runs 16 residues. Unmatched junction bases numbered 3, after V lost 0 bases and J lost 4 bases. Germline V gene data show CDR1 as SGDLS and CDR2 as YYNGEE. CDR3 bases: TGTGCCAGCAGCGTAGGCATAGCGGGGGGGTACAATGAGCAGTTCTTC. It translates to CASSVGIAGGYNEQFF. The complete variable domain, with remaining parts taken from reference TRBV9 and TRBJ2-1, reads DSGVTQTPKHLITATGQRVTLRCSPRSGDLSVYWYQQSLDQGLQFLIQYYNGEERAKGNILERFSAQQFPDLHSELNLSSLELGDSALYFCASSVGIAGGYNEQFFGPGTRLTVL.

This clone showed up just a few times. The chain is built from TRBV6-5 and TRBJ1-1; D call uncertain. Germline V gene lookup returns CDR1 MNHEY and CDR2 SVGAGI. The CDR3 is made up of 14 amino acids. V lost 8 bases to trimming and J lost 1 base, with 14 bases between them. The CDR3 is CASQRGGKNTEAFF. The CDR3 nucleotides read TGTGCCAGCCAACGTGGAGGGAAGAACACTGAAGCTTTCTTT.

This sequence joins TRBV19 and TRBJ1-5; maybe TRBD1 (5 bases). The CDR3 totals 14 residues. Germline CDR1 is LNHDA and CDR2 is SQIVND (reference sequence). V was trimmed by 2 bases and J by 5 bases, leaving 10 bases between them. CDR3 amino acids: CASSIWGEDQPQHF. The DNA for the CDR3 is TGTGCCAGTAGTATATGGGGGGAGGATCAGCCCCAGCATTTT.

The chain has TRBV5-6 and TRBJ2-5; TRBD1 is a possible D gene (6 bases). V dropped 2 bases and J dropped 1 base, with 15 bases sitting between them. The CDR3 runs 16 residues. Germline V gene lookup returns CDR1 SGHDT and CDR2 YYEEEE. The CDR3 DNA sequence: TGTGCCAGCAGCTTTCCAGGGGAAACCCTCCAAGAGACCCAGTACTTC. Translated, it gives CASSFPGETLQETQYF.

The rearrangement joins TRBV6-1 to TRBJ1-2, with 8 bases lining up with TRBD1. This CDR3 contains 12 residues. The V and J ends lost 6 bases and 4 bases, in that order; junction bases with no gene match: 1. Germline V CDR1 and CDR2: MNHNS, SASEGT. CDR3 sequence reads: CASRDRGYGYTF. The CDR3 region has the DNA TGTGCCAGCAGAGACAGGGGCTATGGCTACACCTTC.

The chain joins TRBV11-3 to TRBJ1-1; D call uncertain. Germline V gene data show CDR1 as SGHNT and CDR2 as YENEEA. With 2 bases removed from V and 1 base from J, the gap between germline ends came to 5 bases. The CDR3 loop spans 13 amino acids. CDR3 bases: TGTGCCAGCAGCTTACAGTGGAACACTGAAGCTTTCTTT. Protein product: CASSLQWNTEAFF.

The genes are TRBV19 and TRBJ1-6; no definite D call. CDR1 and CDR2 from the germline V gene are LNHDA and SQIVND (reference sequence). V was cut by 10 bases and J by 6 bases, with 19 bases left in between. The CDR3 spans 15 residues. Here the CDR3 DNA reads TGTGCCACCCAGGCGGGCAGGACCCTTAATTCACCCCTCCACTTT. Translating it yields CATQAGRTLNSPLHF.

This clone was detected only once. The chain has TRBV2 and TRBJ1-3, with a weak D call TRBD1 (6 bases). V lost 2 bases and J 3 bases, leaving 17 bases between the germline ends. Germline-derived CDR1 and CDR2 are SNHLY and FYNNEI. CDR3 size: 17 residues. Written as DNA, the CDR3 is TGTGCCAGCAGTGAAATACAAGGCAGGGGCTATGGAAACACCATATATTTT. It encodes CASSEIQGRGYGNTIYF.

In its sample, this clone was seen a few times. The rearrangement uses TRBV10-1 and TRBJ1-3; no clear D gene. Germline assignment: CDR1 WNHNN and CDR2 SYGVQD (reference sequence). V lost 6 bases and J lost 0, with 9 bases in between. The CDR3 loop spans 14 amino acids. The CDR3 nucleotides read TGCGCCAGCAGCTTAGGAGGCTCTGGAAACACCATATATTTT. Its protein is CASSLGGSGNTIYF.

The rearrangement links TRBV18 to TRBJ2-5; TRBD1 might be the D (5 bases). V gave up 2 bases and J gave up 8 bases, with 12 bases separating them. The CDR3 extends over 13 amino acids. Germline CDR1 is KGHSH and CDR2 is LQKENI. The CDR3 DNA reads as TGTGCCAGCTCACCAGGAACAGGCCTCACCCAGTACTTC. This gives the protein CASSPGTGLTQYF.

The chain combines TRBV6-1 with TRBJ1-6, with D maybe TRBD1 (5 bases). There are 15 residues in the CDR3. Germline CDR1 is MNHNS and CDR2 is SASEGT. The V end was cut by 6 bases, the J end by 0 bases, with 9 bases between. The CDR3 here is CASRRDVSYNSPLHF. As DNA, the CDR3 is TGTGCCAGCAGACGGGACGTCTCCTATAATTCACCCCTCCACTTT.